This TCR beta chain was obtained from a study of blood T cell repertoires in COVID-19. Overall study: T cells, B-cell-depleted T cells, or PBMCs supplied cDNA or gDNA.

The data were produced by immunoSEQ multiplex PCR, yet TCRdb's version contains in-frame clones alone and is incomplete. The sample contains 250,000 to 300,000 clones, 89% of which appear only once. The CDR3 length is 15 residues. Trimming removed 2 bases from V and 5 bases from J; junction bases left unmatched: 9. CDR1 is MDHEN, CDR2 SYDVKM, per germline. Sequencing input: peripheral blood. The origin of this receptor is a woman in her thirties or forties who had recovered from COVID-19. The chain is built from TRBV28 and TRBJ2-7, with TRBD1 identical over 7 bases. CDR3 bases: TGTGCCAGCAGTTTAGACAGGGCTAGTGGGAACGAGCAGTACTTC. It encodes CASSLDRASGNEQYF.